This T cell receptor beta chain came from a study of blood T cell repertoires in COVID-19. Study at large: The origin of the acute and convalescent COVID-19 samples was the United States, Italy and Spain. Sources were T cells, B-cell-depleted T cells, or PBMCs; the material itself was cDNA or gDNA.

In the authors' workflow: Amplification of reference gene primers was used by the study to estimate nucleated cell counts. Sequencing was performed with immunoSEQ multiplex PCR; in TCRdb, only in-frame clones are kept and a portion is missing. Clone size and V and J calls were adopted from that table, with D and trimming inferred from the DNA. The table records about 190,000 clones, 70% to 90% of them present only once. The CDR3 loop spans 15 amino acids. V lost 0 bases and J 7 bases, leaving 13 bases between the germline ends. Germline V lookup: CDR1 SGHTA, CDR2 FQGNSA. Specimen: peripheral blood. The J gene is TRBJ1-5, the V gene TRBV7-2; D might be TRBD1 (6 bases). The sequence was obtained from a woman at least 80 years old with acute or convalescent COVID-19. CDR3 sequence reads: CASSLAWGGRQPQHF. Here the CDR3 DNA reads TGTGCCAGCAGCTTAGCGTGGGGGGGGCGACAGCCCCAGCATTTT. The entire variable domain, with the rest obtained from reference TRBV7-2 and TRBJ1-5, is as follows: GAGVSQSPSNKVTEKGKDVELRCDPISGHTALYWYRQSLGQGLEFLIYFQGNSAPDKSGLPSDRFSAERTGGSVSTLTIQRTQQEDSAVYLCASSLAWGGRQPQHFGDGTRLSIL.